Sequencing of this T cell receptor beta chain was carried out in a study of CD8+ T cells in alopecia areata. Study overall: Tofacitinib ran 6 to 18 months, followed by 6 months off drug. Study-level findings and limits: In scalp, tofacitinib significantly decreased clonality and expanded CD8+ clones among the top 100.

Remarks on this clone: What it binds is unknown.

The length of the CDR3 is 15 residues. V shed 3 bases and J shed 0 bases, with 10 bases lying between them. Per the germline V gene, CDR1 is SGHVS and CDR2 is FNYEAQ. RNA extraction and reverse transcription yielded cDNA as sequencing template. Method: immunoSEQ multiplex PCR; TCRdb's copy keeps in-frame clones and lacks some. The sample yields around 200,000 clones, around 65% seen once. Stated treatment: oral pan-JAK inhibitor, 5-10 mg twice daily. The rearrangement links TRBV7-6 to TRBJ2-3, with D perhaps TRBD1 or TRBD2 (5 bases each). Material: CD4+ T cells sorted from blood, obtained at week 4, from a patient treated with tofacitinib. The sequence was obtained from a human donor with alopecia areata. The CDR3: CASSLVGVSTDTQYF. CDR3 nucleotides: TGTGCCAGCAGCTTGGTGGGGGTTAGCACAGATACGCAGTATTTT.